These 3 T cell receptor beta chains came from one sample sequenced in a study of cytomegalovirus exposure and HLA in healthy donors (dated by TCRdb to 2017 to 2019). Libraries came from the immunoSEQ multiplex PCR assay. The multiplex PCR relied on a mix of 60 forward primers for TCR Vbeta segments and 13 reverse primers for TCR Jbeta segments. The table comes from immuneACCESS by way of TCRdb, which keeps in-frame sequences with V and J called. Part of the clones is missing from these tables; in studies checked, under half for an unresolved V gene and the rest for unknown reasons. The sample table lists approximately 140,000 clones, 70% to 85% of them with a count of one. The ten top clones hold about 1.5% of the sample. Sample: PBMCs. Every receptor here comes from a boy aged 5-17 years in good health and CMV-seronegative.

The V call is TRBV4-3, the J call TRBJ1-4; no definite D call. There are 16 residues in the CDR3. Trimming took 0 bases from V and 8 from J, leaving 16 bases between them. CDR1 is LGHNA, CDR2 YSLEER, per germline. Here the CDR3 DNA reads TGCGCCAGCAGCCAAGATCTGGCCTGGCGGAAGGAAAAACTGTTTTTT. Translation: CASSQDLAWRKEKLFF.

Concerning this clone: One end of the junction varies from germline; a read error may be responsible. The chain has TRBV7-7 and TRBJ2-7; TRBD1 aligns across 7 bases. The germline gives CDR1 SSHAT, CDR2 FNYEAQ (reference sequence). CDR3 length equals 14 residues. The CDR3 coding sequence is TGTGCTAGCAGCCCCGGAACAGGGGTCGGTGAGCAGTACTTC. Its translation is CASSPGTGVGEQYF.

Many counts were recorded for this clone. The V and J genes are TRBV5-1 and TRBJ2-1; 9 positions match TRBD2. Germline V gene lookup returns CDR1 SGHRS and CDR2 YFSETQ. After removal of 2 bases from V and 3 bases from J, the junction contained 6 bases not matched to a gene. The CDR3 consists of 16 residues. The CDR3 DNA reads as TGCGCCAGCAGCTTCGGGGCGGGAGGGTTCTACAATGAGCAGTTCTTC. This translates into CASSFGAGGFYNEQFF.